Here is one T cell receptor beta chain with its context. The antigen is not known. This record belongs to a study of graft-versus-host responses after intestinal transplantation. Study context: Once they had received anti-thymocyte globulin induction, all recipients took tacrolimus and steroids for about three years.

Clones were sequenced by immunoSEQ multiplex PCR, and TCRdb holds only the in-frame ones, with some missing. The table has roughly 99,000 clones, 80% to 95% seen once. Germline CDR1 SGDLS, CDR2 YYNGEE. There are 15 residues in the CDR3. Between the trimmed V and J ends, which lost 1 base and 4 bases, there was a span of 12 bases. This receptor was taken from a human donor who was the organ donor for an intestinal transplant. The J gene is TRBJ1-3, the V gene TRBV9; possible D gene TRBD1, 6 bases. Sequencing was performed on unstimulated CD8+ T cells sorted from spleen or lymph node cells, taken before transplant. The CDR3 region has the DNA TGTGCCAGCAGCGTAAATACAGGGCCCGGAAACACCATATATTTT. This encodes CASSVNTGPGNTIYF.